Described below is a single T cell receptor beta chain sequence and its context. Its antigen is still unknown. This table comes from immunoSEQ multiplex PCR, and its TCRdb copy is limited to in-frame clones, with some not included. The sample consists of around 65,000 clones, approximately 80% of them appearing once. The CDR3 runs 14 residues. Trimming stripped 6 bases from V and 4 bases from J, with 16 bases between. CDR1 is SQVTM and CDR2 is ANQGSEA in the germline V gene. This sample is drawn from a study of OX40 agonist ivuxolimab in advanced cancers. General study findings and limits: Researchers report that CD8+ T cells had, on average, more expanded clones than CD4+. Normalized T-cell clonal expansion was also low in some nonresponders.

The source material was CD4+ or CD8+ T cells sorted from blood, sampled in a trial of the OX40 agonist ivuxolimab. J is TRBJ2-1 and V is TRBV29-1; the D call may be TRBD1 or TRBD2 (6 bases each). The receptor was derived from an adult with an advanced solid tumor such as melanoma, head and neck, liver or kidney cancer. Here the CDR3 DNA reads TGCAGCGTCCGGTCCAGGGGAGGTTACAATGAGCAGTTCTTC. It specifies CSVRSRGGYNEQFF.